Below are 31 T cell receptor beta chains sequenced from a single sample in a study of patients and donors after allogeneic stem cell transplantation. TCRdb re-called the RT-PCR reads through MiXCR, storing one row per CDR3 protein. This table holds roughly 200,000 distinct CDR3 sequences, over 30% found once. Sequenced sample: blood, either unsorted or a sorted T cell fraction (not recorded which). Every receptor here comes from a human donor who was either an allogeneic HSCT recipient or a stem cell or donor lymphocyte infusion donor (not recorded which). It is not recorded whose cells these are; they may come from a transplant donor.

The chain combines TRBV29-1 with TRBJ1-2, with D maybe TRBD1 (6 bases). CDR1 and CDR2 (germline): SQVTM, ANQGSEA. This CDR3 is 15 amino acids long. V was shortened by 0 bases and J by 9 bases, with 20 bases between the two germline ends. The CDR3 region has the DNA TGCAGCGTTGAAGATCAGGGCAGGGGTAGTGGGCGCTACACCTTC. Its protein is CSVEDQGRGSGRYTF.

The gene calls are TRBV3-1 and TRBJ1-2; 7 positions match TRBD1. The CDR3 length is 15 residues. The germline V gene encodes CDR1 LGHDT and CDR2 YNNKEL (reference sequence). The V gene end was trimmed by 0 bases and the J gene end by 7 bases; junction bases not matched to a gene: 8. In nucleotides, the CDR3 is TGTGCCAGCAGCCAAGATCTAGCAGGGGGTGTTGGCTACACCTTC. Encoded protein: CASSQDLAGGVGYTF.

This clonotype was picked up a small number of times. DNA for the CDR3: TGTGCCAGCAGCCTTGGGTCGGGTGAAGCTTTCTTT. It specifies CASSLGSGEAFF. The gene calls are TRBV7-3 and TRBJ1-1, with D unresolved. The V gene lost 5 bases and the J gene lost 7 bases, with 11 bases spanning the gap. This CDR3 spans 12 amino acids. Germline CDR1 reads SGHTA; CDR2 reads FQGTGA.

This rearrangement joins TRBV4-3 to TRBJ1-1, with TRBD1 as a possible D gene (5 bases). Trimming took off 1 base at V and 0 bases at J, with 9 bases between the two ends. CDR1 LGHNA and CDR2 YSLEER come from the germline V gene. The CDR3 totals 15 residues. The CDR3 here is CASSQVGAVNTEAFF. The CDR3 nucleotides are TGCGCCAGCAGCCAAGTTGGGGCAGTGAACACTGAAGCTTTCTTT.

This chain links TRBV15 with TRBJ1-2; 8 bases are shared with TRBD1. V dropped 4 bases and J dropped 0; count of bases not matched to a gene: 7. Germline V gene data show CDR1 as LNHNV and CDR2 as YYDKDF (reference sequence). The CDR3 runs to 16 residues. As DNA, the CDR3 is TGTGCCACCAGCACACGGGACAGGAACGCTAACTATGGCTACACCTTC. This encodes CATSTRDRNANYGYTF.

This sequence joins TRBV29-1 and TRBJ2-5; D gene uncertain. The CDR3 loop spans 13 amino acids. The V and J ends lost 6 bases and 1 base respectively, with 12 bases between them. In germline, CDR1 is SQVTM, CDR2 ANQGSEA. The CDR3 DNA follows: TGCAGCGTCCAACCGGACGGCCAAGAGACCCAGTACTTC. Translating it yields CSVQPDGQETQYF.

This clonotype was seen a few times. J is TRBJ1-5 and V is TRBV6-1; no firm D call. CDR1 is MNHNS, CDR2 SASEGT, per germline. Trimming took off 2 bases at V and 0 bases at J, with 8 bases between the two ends. The CDR3 contains 15 residues. The CDR3 reads CASSEIGNSNQPQHF. The CDR3 bases are TGTGCCAGCAGTGAAATAGGAAATAGCAATCAGCCCCAGCATTTT.

This clonotype has only a few counts. The rearrangement uses TRBV5-6 and TRBJ1-1; D not certain. Germline V gene lookup returns CDR1 SGHDT and CDR2 YYEEEE. The CDR3 runs 13 residues. Deletions cut 0 bases from V and 5 bases from J, with 8 bases between. The CDR3 DNA reads TGTGCCAGCAGCTTGGGGCGCGTTACTGAAGCTTTCTTT. It yields the protein CASSLGRVTEAFF.

CDR3 loop: CASSLNKLGRNQPQHF. CDR3 bases: TGTGCCAGCAGTCTAAATAAATTGGGACGCAATCAGCCCCAGCATTTT. The chain recombines TRBV28 with TRBJ1-5; maybe TRBD1 (5 bases). CDR1 and CDR2 (germline): MDHEN, SYDVKM. The CDR3 runs to 16 residues. Trimming left V 5 bases short and J 2 bases short, with 16 bases between.

This clonotype was counted only a few times. This chain links TRBV9 with TRBJ1-2; D is perhaps TRBD1 (5 bases). This CDR3 has 14 amino acids. The V and J ends lost 3 bases and 1 base respectively, with 10 bases between them. Germline V lookup: CDR1 SGDLS, CDR2 YYNGEE. CDR3 nucleotide sequence: TGTGCCAGCAGCGCAGGGCTCCTTAACTATGGCTACACCTTC. This gives the protein CASSAGLLNYGYTF.

V usage is TRBV11-2 and J usage is TRBJ1-2, with D tentatively TRBD1 (5 bases). The CDR3 length is 13 residues. Germline assignment: CDR1 SGHAT and CDR2 FQNNGV. The V end lost 0 bases, the J end lost 8 bases, and 10 bases lay between the germline ends. As DNA, the CDR3 is TGTGCCAGCAGCTTAGATCACAGGTCCGGCTACACCTTC. This codes for CASSLDHRSGYTF.

This clonotype was seen more than once but under ten times. The rearrangement links TRBV12-3 or TRBV12-4 to TRBJ1-2, with TRBD1 as a possible D gene (5 bases). The V gene lost 6 bases and the J gene lost 4 bases, with 12 bases spanning the gap. The CDR3 has 13 residues. This chain's CDR3 is CASSLRQFYGYTF. The CDR3 DNA reads TGTGCCAGCAGCCTTAGACAGTTCTATGGCTACACCTTC.

This clonotype was counted a few times. This rearrangement joins TRBV5-1 to TRBJ1-5; D unclear. The CDR3 is 13 residues long. The V end lost 0 bases, the J end lost 3 bases, and 4 bases lay between the germline ends. Per germline, CDR1 SGHRS and CDR2 YFSETQ. The CDR3 region is CASSLDPNQPQHF. The CDR3 DNA reads as TGCGCCAGCAGCTTGGATCCCAATCAGCCCCAGCATTTT.

The chain couples TRBV28 to TRBJ1-5, with TRBD1 identical over 7 bases. J gave up 1 base and V 6 bases, and 3 bases lay outside the gene matches. CDR3 length equals 14 residues. Germline assignment: CDR1 MDHEN and CDR2 SYDVKM. DNA for the CDR3: TGTGCCAGCAGGGCAGGGGGGAGCAATCAGCCCCAGCATTTT. Its protein is CASRAGGSNQPQHF.

The chain is built from TRBV6-1 and TRBJ1-1; a weak D match, TRBD1 (5 bases). In germline, CDR1 is MNHNS, CDR2 SASEGT. V lost 10 bases and J 7 bases, leaving 10 bases between the germline ends. CDR3 length equals 10 residues. This CDR3 is CATRVFEAFF. CDR3 in DNA: TGTGCCACCAGGGTTTTTGAAGCTTTCTTT.

The chain employs TRBV7-9 and TRBJ2-3; D unclear. The V and J ends lost 8 bases and 3 bases respectively, with 6 bases between them. Germline V gene lookup returns CDR1 SEHNR and CDR2 FQNEAQ (reference sequence). This CDR3 contains 11 residues. CDR3 sequence (DNA): TGTGCCAGCCTCCTTACAGATACGCAGTATTTT. Protein sequence: CASLLTDTQYF.

The CDR3 reads CAWSRASSYNEQFF. For the CDR3, the DNA is TGTGCCTGGAGTAGAGCCTCCTCCTACAATGAGCAGTTCTTC. The chain couples TRBV30 to TRBJ2-1; D remains ambiguous. The CDR3 extends over 14 amino acids. Germline V CDR1 and CDR2: GTSNPN, SVGIG (reference sequence). The ends were cut back, 2 bases at V and 0 bases at J, with 8 bases in the middle.

This clonotype was found a few times. The V and J genes are TRBV10-3 and TRBJ1-1; D remains ambiguous. This CDR3 has 12 amino acids. The V and J ends lost 6 bases and 1 base respectively, with 6 bases between them. Germline lookup yields CDR1 ENHRY and CDR2 SYGVKD. The CDR3 loop is CAIRKENTEAFF. CDR3 coding DNA: TGTGCCATCAGGAAGGAGAACACTGAAGCTTTCTTT.

This clonotype occurred a few times. J is TRBJ1-1 and V is TRBV12-3 or TRBV12-4; possible D gene TRBD1, 5 bases. The CDR3 has 14 amino acids. The V end was cut by 8 bases, the J end by 1 base, with 14 bases between. CDR3 sequence reads: CASARWGENTEAFF. In DNA form, the CDR3 reads TGTGCCAGCGCGCGGTGGGGGGAGAACACTGAAGCTTTCTTT.

In this sample, this clonotype turned up a few times. The chain employs TRBV28 and TRBJ1-1, with 7 bases matching TRBD1. The CDR3 length is 14 residues. Germline CDR1 is MDHEN and CDR2 is SYDVKM. Germline trimming cut 7 bases from V and 9 bases from J; bases unmatched to any gene: 14. The CDR3 region is CASIGSDRRTKAFF. The CDR3 nucleotides read TGTGCCAGCATAGGGTCGGACAGGCGCACGAAAGCTTTCTTT. Combining the CDR3 with reference TRBV28 and TRBJ1-1 gives the whole variable domain DVKVTQSSRYLVKRTGEKVFLECVQDMDHENMFWYRQDPGLGLRLIYFSYDVKMKEKGDIPEGYSVSREKKERFSLILESASTNQTSMYLCASIGSDRRTKAFFGQGTRLTVV.

This clonotype was detected only a few times. The genes are TRBV6-2 or TRBV6-3 and TRBJ1-5; D is ambiguous. The CDR3 extends over 14 amino acids. Germline-derived CDR1 and CDR2 are MNHEY and SVGEGT. Trimming shortened V by 5 bases and J by 5 bases, and 13 bases separated the two germline ends. CDR3 in amino acids: CASSPTRPDQPQHF. The CDR3 nucleotides are TGTGCCAGCAGTCCTACCCGGCCCGATCAGCCCCAGCATTTT.

The gene calls are TRBV19 and TRBJ1-5, with 7 bases matching TRBD1. CDR1 LNHDA and CDR2 SQIVND come from the germline V gene (reference sequence). The junction had 2 bases not matched to a gene; V was cut back by 5 bases and J by 7 bases. This CDR3 is built from 12 residues. The CDR3 nucleotides are TGTGCCAGTAGTTCAGGGGGACAGCCCCAGCATTTT. Protein product: CASSSGGQPQHF.

The chain joins TRBV15 to TRBJ1-2; no firm D call. Between the trimmed V and J ends, which lost 4 bases and 2 bases, there was a span of 20 bases. The V gene's germline CDR1 is LNHNV and CDR2 YYDKDF (reference sequence). This CDR3 comprises 17 residues. The CDR3 coding sequence is TGTGCCACCAGCAATGGTAATTTGTGGGAGATAAACTATGGCTACACCTTC. Translation gives CATSNGNLWEINYGYTF.

The table lists this clonotype with a few counts. The chain links TRBV7-9 to TRBJ1-4; D gene uncertain. This CDR3 comprises 16 residues. Germline loops: CDR1 SEHNR, CDR2 FQNEAQ (reference sequence). Trimming removed 5 bases at V and 0 bases at J, with 13 bases between. CDR3 bases: TGTGCCAGCAGCACCCGGACGGGAGCAACTAATGAAAAACTGTTTTTT. It yields the protein CASSTRTGATNEKLFF.

This clonotype was recorded a few times. The V gene is TRBV4-2, the J gene TRBJ1-1, with D unclear. Germline-derived CDR1 and CDR2 are LGHNA and YNFKEQ. The CDR3 covers 14 residues. With 2 bases removed from V and 4 bases from J, the gap between germline ends came to 11 bases. The CDR3 reads CASSQRRWGTEAFF. CDR3 sequence (DNA): TGTGCCAGCAGCCAAAGACGGTGGGGCACTGAAGCTTTCTTT.

This clonotype was counted only a few times. The chain employs TRBV29-1 and TRBJ2-1; D not certain. Germline V gene lookup returns CDR1 SQVTM and CDR2 ANQGSEA. V was cut by 0 bases and J by 3 bases, with 6 bases left in between. There are 13 residues in the CDR3. The CDR3 sequence is CSVEDRNYNEQFF. The CDR3 nucleotides read TGCAGCGTTGAAGATCGTAACTACAATGAGCAGTTCTTC.

This clonotype was counted between two and nine times. The chain joins TRBV20-1 to TRBJ2-7; D is unclear. The CDR3 runs to 12 residues. CDR1 and CDR2 from the germline V gene are DFQATT and SNEGSKA (reference sequence). CDR3 DNA: TGCGGATATGAGAGACCCACGCTCGAGCAGTACTTC. As protein: CGYERPTLEQYF.

This sequence joins TRBV4-1 and TRBJ2-1, with TRBD2 identical over 7 bases. CDR3 length: 16 residues. With 0 bases clipped from V and 5 bases from J, the junction kept 7 bases outside the gene matches. CDR1 and CDR2 (germline): MGHRA, YSYEKL. The CDR3 DNA reads TGCGCCAGCAGCCAAGATGCCTCTAGCGGCAACAATGAGCAGTTCTTC. Amino acid sequence: CASSQDASSGNNEQFF.

The chain has TRBV6-1 and TRBJ2-7, with 9 bases that match TRBD1. The CDR3 covers 16 residues. The ends lost 4 bases at V and 5 bases at J; junction bases unmatched: 12. Germline V gives CDR1 MNHNS, CDR2 SASEGT. In nucleotides, the CDR3 is TGTGCCAGCAGTGTGGGATCCGGGACAGGGTTCAACGAGCAGTACTTC. This translates into CASSVGSGTGFNEQYF.

There are a few counts of this clonotype. This rearrangement joins TRBV10-3 to TRBJ2-5, with 14 bases that match TRBD2. The CDR3 length is 17 residues. Germline V gene sequence: CDR1 ENHRY, CDR2 SYGVKD. V shed 6 bases, J shed 2 bases, and the junction held 8 bases outside the gene matches. The CDR3 coding sequence is TGTGCCATCAGCCGGACTAGCGGGGGGATGAATCAAGAGACCCAGTACTTC. It yields the protein CAISRTSGGMNQETQYF.

This clonotype has a handful of counts. V and J are TRBV20-1 and TRBJ1-6; D call uncertain. CDR1 is DFQATT, CDR2 SNEGSKA, per germline (reference sequence). V was trimmed by 4 bases and J by 7 bases, leaving 8 bases between them. The CDR3 is 12 residues long. This CDR3 is CSAKLYNSPLHF. For the CDR3, the DNA is TGCAGTGCTAAGCTGTACAATTCACCCCTCCACTTT.